What follows are 21 T cell receptor beta chains derived from one specimen sequenced in a study of neurological immune-mediated disorders. As to time point: longitudinal time-point 3. In TCRdb, the 5' RACE reads were re-called with MiXCR into one record per CDR3 protein. The profile shows more than 100,000 distinct CDR3 sequences, about 10% of them singletons. Sample: PBMCs. These receptors were obtained from a female donor with HTLV-1-associated myelopathy (HAM/TSP).

This clonotype was detected ten times or more. This sequence joins TRBV20-1 and TRBJ1-5; 8 bases agree with TRBD1. V lost 4 bases, J lost 1 base, and 6 bases stayed unmatched. Germline CDR1 reads DFQATT; CDR2 reads SNEGSKA (reference sequence). The CDR3 loop spans 15 amino acids. DNA of the CDR3: TGCAGTGCTACCCGGACAGGGCCGAGCAATCAGCCCCAGCATTTT. Translation: CSATRTGPSNQPQHF.

This clonotype was observed many times. The chain links TRBV5-1 to TRBJ2-3; 7 nucleotides match TRBD2. In germline, CDR1 is SGHRS, CDR2 YFSETQ. This CDR3 is 15 amino acids long. V was pared by 4 bases and J by 0 bases, with 5 bases of the junction left unmatched. DNA for the CDR3: TGCGCCAGCAGCCAAGGACTAGAGAGCACAGATACGCAGTATTTT. This sequence encodes CASSQGLESTDTQYF.

This clonotype was counted at least ten times. This sequence joins TRBV5-6 and TRBJ2-2; D unresolved. Looked up from germline, CDR1 is SGHDT and CDR2 is YYEEEE. V shed 5 bases and J shed 6 bases, with 14 bases lying between them. This CDR3 comprises 14 residues. CDR3 sequence: CASRIDSRAGELFF. CDR3 DNA: TGTGCCAGCAGAATCGATTCACGGGCCGGGGAGCTGTTTTTT.

The table lists this clonotype with many counts. The chain has TRBV5-1 and TRBJ1-2; no firm D call. CDR3 length: 12 amino acids. Trimming pared 5 bases from V and 0 bases from J, leaving 5 bases between. Germline CDR1 is SGHRS and CDR2 is YFSETQ. CDR3: CASRTTNYGYTF. As DNA, the CDR3 is TGCGCCAGCAGGACAACTAACTATGGCTACACCTTC.

V usage is TRBV20-1 and J usage is TRBJ1-6; tentatively, D is TRBD1 (5 bases). Trimming took 0 bases from V and 0 from J, leaving 15 bases between them. Looked up from germline, CDR1 is DFQATT and CDR2 is SNEGSKA (reference sequence). The CDR3 contains 18 residues. The CDR3 loop reads CSARDKSRTSSYNSPLHF. CDR3 in DNA: TGCAGTGCTAGAGATAAAAGCAGGACAAGCTCCTATAATTCACCCCTCCACTTT.

As regards this clonotype: A much larger clone differs by one base, so this may be a read error. This likely comes from a read error, as the CDR3 has no conserved phenylalanine or tryptophan at its end. CDR3 nucleotide sequence: TGCGCCAGCAGCTTGGCGGCTAGCGGTGAGACCCAGTACTCC. This codes for CASSLAASGETQYS. The chain couples TRBV5-1 to TRBJ2-5; 7 nucleotides match TRBD2. V shed 0 bases, J shed 5 bases, and the junction held 4 bases outside the gene matches. CDR1 is SGHRS and CDR2 is YFSETQ in the germline V gene. CDR3 size: 14 residues.

This clonotype has ten or more counts. V usage is TRBV27 and J usage is TRBJ2-7; 9 positions match TRBD1. The CDR3 contains 13 residues. V shed 7 bases and J 6 bases; nucleotides not matched to a gene: 7. The V gene's germline CDR1 is MNHEY and CDR2 SMNVEV (reference sequence). The DNA for the CDR3 is TGTGCCAGCAATCGCGTGACAGGGGGCGAGCAGTACTTC. As protein: CASNRVTGGEQYF.

This clonotype was detected many times. The chain is built from TRBV20-1 and TRBJ1-5; D call uncertain. The CDR3 totals 12 residues. Germline CDR1 and CDR2: DFQATT and SNEGSKA (reference sequence). V was shortened by 3 bases and J by 6 bases, with 9 bases between the two germline ends. CDR3 bases: TGCAGTGCTAGCCCCTCCCTTCAGCCCCAGCATTTT. Amino acids: CSASPSLQPQHF.

This clonotype has a count of ten or more. This rearrangement joins TRBV20-1 to TRBJ1-1; D ambiguous. This CDR3 is 14 amino acids long. Per germline, CDR1 DFQATT and CDR2 SNEGSKA (reference sequence). V lost 3 bases to trimming and J lost 4 bases, with 15 bases between them. CDR3 bases: TGCAGTGCTAGGGATTGGGGTTTTCCCACTGAAGCTTTCTTT. Translation: CSARDWGFPTEAFF.

This clonotype occurred many times. The J gene is TRBJ2-5, the V gene TRBV7-2; TRBD2 matches 15 bases. With 5 bases clipped from V and 9 bases from J, the junction kept 16 bases outside the gene matches. Looked up from germline, CDR1 is SGHTA and CDR2 is FQGNSA. The CDR3 contains 18 residues. CDR3 in amino acids: CASSRLWTSGGGGSAQYF. The DNA of the CDR3 is TGTGCCAGCAGCCGGCTTTGGACTAGCGGGGGGGGAGGGTCGGCCCAGTACTTC.

Ten or more counts support this clonotype. J is TRBJ2-3 and V is TRBV29-1; 7 bases are shared with TRBD2. V trimming: 3 bases; J trimming: 4 bases; junction bases outside the gene matches: 7. Germline V gene data show CDR1 as SQVTM and CDR2 as ANQGSEA. The length of the CDR3 is 14 residues. DNA of the CDR3: TGCAGCGTTGACCAAGGGGCGGGGGCAGATACGCAGTATTTT. It yields the protein CSVDQGAGADTQYF.

This clonotype was recorded at least ten times. The chain uses TRBV3-1 and TRBJ1-2; TRBD1 might be the D (6 bases). V was shortened by 5 bases and J by 5 bases, with 12 bases between the two germline ends. The CDR3 totals 13 residues. Germline lookup yields CDR1 LGHDT and CDR2 YNNKEL (reference sequence). CDR3 residues: CASSFGQFYGYTF. In DNA form, the CDR3 reads TGTGCCAGCAGCTTCGGACAGTTTTATGGCTACACCTTC.

This clonotype was recorded at least ten times. The chain has TRBV9 and TRBJ2-7, with D possibly being TRBD2 (6 bases). CDR3 length equals 15 residues. Trimming pared 4 bases from V and 2 bases from J, leaving 16 bases between. The germline V gene has CDR1 SGDLS and CDR2 YYNGEE. The CDR3, as DNA: TGTGCCAGCAGCTCTAGCGTAGGCTCTCCCTACGAGCAGTACTTC. The encoded protein is CASSSSVGSPYEQYF.

This clonotype has a handful of counts. The V and J genes are TRBV7-9 and TRBJ2-7; TRBD1 agrees at 9 bases. Trimming removed 5 bases from V and 5 bases from J; junction bases left unmatched: 19. Germline-derived CDR1 and CDR2 are SEHNR and FQNEAQ (reference sequence). The CDR3 covers 18 residues. DNA for the CDR3: TGTGCCAGCAGCAGTCCGGGACAGGGATCCAAGTCGCGGGACGAGCAGTACTTC. Amino acid sequence: CASSSPGQGSKSRDEQYF. Full variable domain (outside the CDR3, taken from reference TRBV7-9 and TRBJ2-7): DTGVSQNPRHKITKRGQNVTFRCDPISEHNRLYWYRQTLGQGPEFLTYFQNEAQLEKSRLLSDRFSAERPKGSFSTLEIQRTEQGDSAMYLCASSSPGQGSKSRDEQYFGPGTRLTVT.

In regard to this clonotype: Since a much larger clone is just one base distant, this may be a read error. The chain employs TRBV5-1 and TRBJ2-6, with TRBD2 matching over 8 bases. This CDR3 is 19 amino acids long. In germline, CDR1 is SGHRS, CDR2 YFSETQ. In DNA form, the CDR3 reads TGCTCCAGCAGAGGCGACCCGAGCGGGGGCTTCTCTGGGGCCAACGTCCTGACTTTC. As protein: CSSRGDPSGGFSGANVLTF.

This clonotype was observed many times. The chain couples TRBV24-1 to TRBJ2-1; 10 bases are a match to TRBD2. V lost 0 bases, J lost 3 bases, and 4 bases stayed unmatched. This CDR3 contains 17 residues. CDR1 KGHDR and CDR2 SFDVKD come from the germline V gene. CDR3 DNA: TGTGCCACCAGTGATTTGCAAACTAGCGGGGACTACAATGAGCAGTTCTTC. Amino acids: CATSDLQTSGDYNEQFF.

V gene TRBV7-8 combines with J gene TRBJ1-1; D not certain. Germline-derived CDR1 and CDR2 are SGHVS and FQNEAQ. The V end lost 1 base, the J end lost 2 bases, and 11 bases lay between the germline ends. The CDR3 extends over 15 amino acids. This chain's CDR3 is CASSLGGTSNTEAFF. In DNA, the CDR3 is TGTGCCAGCAGCTTAGGGGGAACCTCTAACACTGAAGCTTTCTTT.

This clonotype was detected ten times or more. This rearrangement joins TRBV20-1 to TRBJ1-5; 10 positions agree with TRBD1. Germline lookup yields CDR1 DFQATT and CDR2 SNEGSKA (reference sequence). CDR3 length equals 14 residues. With 1 base clipped from V and 7 bases from J, the junction kept 4 bases outside the gene matches. CDR3 in amino acids: CSARGDRGRQPQHF. The CDR3 DNA is TGCAGTGCTAGAGGGGACAGGGGACGGCAGCCCCAGCATTTT.

Details on this clonotype: A clone one base away is much larger, so this may be a read error. The gene calls are TRBV5-1 and TRBJ2-5, with a possible D match to TRBD1 (6 bases). Germline V gene data show CDR1 as SGHRS and CDR2 as YFSETQ. The CDR3 runs to 14 residues. The CDR3 is CTSSFTGNRETQYF. Written as DNA, the CDR3 is TGCACCAGCAGCTTTACAGGGAATCGGGAGACCCAGTACTTC.

This clonotype was seen repeatedly, ten times or more. The V and J genes are TRBV5-6 and TRBJ2-3; tentatively, D is TRBD2 (6 bases). CDR1 and CDR2 from the germline V gene are SGHDT and YYEEEE. The CDR3 has 15 amino acids. Trimming took off 4 bases at V and 2 bases at J, with 14 bases between the two ends. The CDR3 region is CASSREFFYTDTQYF. CDR3 coding DNA: TGTGCCAGCAGCCGGGAGTTTTTCTACACAGATACGCAGTATTTT.

The sample holds many counts of this clonotype. The genes are TRBV11-2 and TRBJ2-1, with 7 bases lining up with TRBD2. The J segment lost 3 bases and the V segment lost 7 bases, leaving 9 bases of the junction unmatched. This CDR3 spans 15 amino acids. CDR1 is SGHAT and CDR2 is FQNNGV in the germline V gene. The CDR3 bases are TGTGCCAGCATCCCCGGGGGGACCTACTACAATGAGCAGTTCTTC. It translates to CASIPGGTYYNEQFF.